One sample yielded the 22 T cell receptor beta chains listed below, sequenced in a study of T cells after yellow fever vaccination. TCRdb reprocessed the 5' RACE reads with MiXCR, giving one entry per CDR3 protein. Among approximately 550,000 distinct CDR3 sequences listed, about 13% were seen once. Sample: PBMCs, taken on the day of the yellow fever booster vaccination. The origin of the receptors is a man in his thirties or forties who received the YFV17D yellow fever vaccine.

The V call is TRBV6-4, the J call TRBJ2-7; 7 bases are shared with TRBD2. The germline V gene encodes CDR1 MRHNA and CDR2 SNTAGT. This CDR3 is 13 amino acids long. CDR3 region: CVAQRGVSYEQYF. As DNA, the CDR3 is TGTGTTGCGCAGCGGGGAGTCTCCTACGAGCAGTACTTC.

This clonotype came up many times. CDR3 in amino acids: CASSSEDYSYEQYF. The CDR3 nucleotides read TGTGCCAGCAGCTCAGAGGACTACTCCTACGAGCAGTACTTC. The rearrangement links TRBV7-6 to TRBJ2-7; D possibly corresponds to TRBD2 (6 bases). Trimming left V 4 bases short and J 0 bases short, with 10 bases between. The CDR3 loop spans 14 amino acids. Per the germline V gene, CDR1 is SGHVS and CDR2 is FNYEAQ.

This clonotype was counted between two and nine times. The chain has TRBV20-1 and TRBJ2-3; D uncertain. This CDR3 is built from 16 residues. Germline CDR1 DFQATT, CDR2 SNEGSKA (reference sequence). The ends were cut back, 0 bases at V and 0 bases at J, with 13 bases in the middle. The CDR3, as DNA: TGCAGTGCTAGAGACCCTGGCCAGAAAAGCACAGATACGCAGTATTTT. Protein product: CSARDPGQKSTDTQYF.

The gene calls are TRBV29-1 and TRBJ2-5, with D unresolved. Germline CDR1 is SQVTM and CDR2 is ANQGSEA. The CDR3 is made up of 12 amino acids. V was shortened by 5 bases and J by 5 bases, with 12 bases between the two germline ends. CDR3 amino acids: CSVTVGLETQYF. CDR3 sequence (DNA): TGCAGCGTTACCGTGGGGTTGGAGACCCAGTACTTC.

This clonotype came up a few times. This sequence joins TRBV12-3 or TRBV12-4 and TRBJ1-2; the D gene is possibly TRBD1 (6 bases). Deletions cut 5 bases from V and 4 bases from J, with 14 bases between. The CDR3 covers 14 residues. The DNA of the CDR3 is TGTGCCAGCAGTCCTGCCGGACAGATCTATGGCTACACCTTC. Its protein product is CASSPAGQIYGYTF.

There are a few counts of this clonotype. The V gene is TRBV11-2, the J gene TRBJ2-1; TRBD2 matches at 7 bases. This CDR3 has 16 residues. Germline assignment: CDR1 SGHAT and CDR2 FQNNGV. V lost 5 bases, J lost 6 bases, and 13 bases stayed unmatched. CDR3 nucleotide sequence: TGTGCCAGCAGCCAAGGGGTGGCGGGAGCACCCAATGAGCAGTTCTTC. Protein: CASSQGVAGAPNEQFF.

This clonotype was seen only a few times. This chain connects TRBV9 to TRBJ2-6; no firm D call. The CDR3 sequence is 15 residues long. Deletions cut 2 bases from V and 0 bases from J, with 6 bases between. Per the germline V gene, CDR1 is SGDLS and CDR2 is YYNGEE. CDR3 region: CASSVRRSGANVLTF. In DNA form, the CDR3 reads TGTGCCAGCAGCGTCAGGCGCTCTGGGGCCAACGTCCTGACTTTC.

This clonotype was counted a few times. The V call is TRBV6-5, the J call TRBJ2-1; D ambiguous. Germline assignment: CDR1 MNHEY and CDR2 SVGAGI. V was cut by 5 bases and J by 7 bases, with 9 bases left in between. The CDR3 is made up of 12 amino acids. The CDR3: CASSPIGNEQFF. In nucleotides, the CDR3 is TGTGCCAGCAGTCCAATAGGGAATGAGCAGTTCTTC.

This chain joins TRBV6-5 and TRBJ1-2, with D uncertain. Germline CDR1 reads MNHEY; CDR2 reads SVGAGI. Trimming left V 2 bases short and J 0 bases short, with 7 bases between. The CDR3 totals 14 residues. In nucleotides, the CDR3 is TGTGCCAGCAGTTACAGACCTTCTAACTATGGCTACACCTTC. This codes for CASSYRPSNYGYTF.

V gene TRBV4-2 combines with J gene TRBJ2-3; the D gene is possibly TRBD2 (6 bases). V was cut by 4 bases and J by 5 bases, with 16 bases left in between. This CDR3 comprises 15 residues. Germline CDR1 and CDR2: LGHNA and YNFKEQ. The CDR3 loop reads CASSRNRGIEDTQYF. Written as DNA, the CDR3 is TGTGCCAGCAGCCGAAACCGGGGGATCGAAGATACGCAGTATTTT.

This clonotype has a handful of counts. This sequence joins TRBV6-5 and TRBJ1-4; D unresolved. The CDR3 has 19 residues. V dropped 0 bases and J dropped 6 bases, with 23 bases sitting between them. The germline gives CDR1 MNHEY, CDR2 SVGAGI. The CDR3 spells CASSYSRRAGGRRHEKLFF. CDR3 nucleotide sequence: TGTGCCAGCAGTTACTCAAGGAGGGCGGGAGGCAGGAGGCATGAAAAACTGTTTTTT.

CDR3 sequence reads: CASSIRRTGRETQYF. In DNA form, the CDR3 reads TGTGCCAGCTCAATAAGACGGACAGGGCGGGAGACCCAGTACTTC. The gene calls are TRBV2 and TRBJ2-5, with 8 bases identical to TRBD1. This CDR3 spans 15 amino acids. The V and J ends lost 8 bases and 5 bases, in that order; junction bases with no gene match: 13. In germline, CDR1 is SNHLY, CDR2 FYNNEI.

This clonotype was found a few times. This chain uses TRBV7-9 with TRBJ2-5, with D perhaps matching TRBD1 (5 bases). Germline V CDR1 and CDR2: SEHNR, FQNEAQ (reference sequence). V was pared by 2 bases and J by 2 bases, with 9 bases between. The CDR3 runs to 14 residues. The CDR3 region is CASSLRQIQETQYF. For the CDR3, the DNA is TGTGCCAGCAGCTTACGACAGATACAAGAGACCCAGTACTTC.

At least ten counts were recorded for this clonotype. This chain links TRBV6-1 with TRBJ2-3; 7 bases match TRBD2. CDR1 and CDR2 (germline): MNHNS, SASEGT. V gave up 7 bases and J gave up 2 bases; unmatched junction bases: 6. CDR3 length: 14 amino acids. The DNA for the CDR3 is TGTGCCAGCAATAGAGCGGGACCCACAGATACGCAGTATTTT. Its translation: CASNRAGPTDTQYF.

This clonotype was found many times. For the CDR3, the DNA is TGTGCCAGCAGTTTAGTGGGGATTTACAATGAGCAGTTCTTC. Encoded protein: CASSLVGIYNEQFF. The chain recombines TRBV6-2 or TRBV6-3 with TRBJ2-1, with D hard to call. Per the germline V gene, CDR1 is MNHEY and CDR2 is SVGEGT. The CDR3 extends over 14 amino acids. With 4 bases removed from V and 4 bases from J, the gap between germline ends came to 11 bases.

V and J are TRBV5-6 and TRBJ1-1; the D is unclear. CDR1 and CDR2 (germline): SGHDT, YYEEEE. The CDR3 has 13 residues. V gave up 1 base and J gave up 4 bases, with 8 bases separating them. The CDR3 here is CASSLTDRTEAFF. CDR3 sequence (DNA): TGTGCCAGCAGCTTGACGGACCGCACTGAAGCTTTCTTT.

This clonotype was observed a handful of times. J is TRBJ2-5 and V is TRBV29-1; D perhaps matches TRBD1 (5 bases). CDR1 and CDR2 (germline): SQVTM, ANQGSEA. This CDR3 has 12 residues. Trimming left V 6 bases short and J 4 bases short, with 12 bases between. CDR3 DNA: TGCAGCGTGGGGCAGGACGGAGAGACCCAGTACTTC. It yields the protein CSVGQDGETQYF.

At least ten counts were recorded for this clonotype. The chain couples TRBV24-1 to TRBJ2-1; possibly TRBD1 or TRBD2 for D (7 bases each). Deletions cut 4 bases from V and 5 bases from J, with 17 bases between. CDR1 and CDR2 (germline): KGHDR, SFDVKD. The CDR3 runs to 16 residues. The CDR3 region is CATSDPTGRGHNEQFF. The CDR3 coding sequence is TGTGCCACCAGTGACCCGACAGGGAGGGGGCACAATGAGCAGTTCTTC.

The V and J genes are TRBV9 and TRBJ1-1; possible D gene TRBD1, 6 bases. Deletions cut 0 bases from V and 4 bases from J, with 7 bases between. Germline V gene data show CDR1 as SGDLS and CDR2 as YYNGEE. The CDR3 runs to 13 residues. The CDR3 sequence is CASSVETGTEAFF. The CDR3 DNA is TGTGCCAGCAGCGTAGAGACAGGCACTGAAGCTTTCTTT. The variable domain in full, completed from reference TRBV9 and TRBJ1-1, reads DSGVTQTPKHLITATGQRVTLRCSPRSGDLSVYWYQQSLDQGLQFLIQYYNGEERAKGNILERFSAQQFPDLHSELNLSSLELGDSALYFCASSVETGTEAFFGQGTRLTVV.

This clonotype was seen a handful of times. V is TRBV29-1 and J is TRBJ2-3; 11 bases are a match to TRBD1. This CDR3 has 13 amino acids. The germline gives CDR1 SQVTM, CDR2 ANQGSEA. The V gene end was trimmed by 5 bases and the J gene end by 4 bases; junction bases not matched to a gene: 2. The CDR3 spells CSVRTGGPDTQYF. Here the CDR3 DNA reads TGCAGCGTTCGGACAGGGGGCCCAGATACGCAGTATTTT.

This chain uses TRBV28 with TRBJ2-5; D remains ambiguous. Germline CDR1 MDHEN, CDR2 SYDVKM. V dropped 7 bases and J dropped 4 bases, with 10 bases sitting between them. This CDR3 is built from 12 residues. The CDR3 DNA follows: TGTGCCAGCACGGACGGACGAGAGACCCAGTACTTC. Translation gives CASTDGRETQYF.

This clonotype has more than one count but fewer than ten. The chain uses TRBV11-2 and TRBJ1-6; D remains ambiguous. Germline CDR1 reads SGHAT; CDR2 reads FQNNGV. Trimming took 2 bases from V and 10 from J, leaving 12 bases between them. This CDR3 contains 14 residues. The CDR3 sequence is CASSLLDIGSPLHF. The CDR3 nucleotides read TGTGCCAGCAGCTTACTTGACATAGGATCACCCCTCCACTTT.